Listed below are T cell receptor beta chains from one sample, sequenced in a study of shared clonotypes between healthy human individuals. Some clones are missing from TCRdb's copy, which holds only in-frame ones; the method was immunoSEQ multiplex PCR. The data show some 2.1 million clones, around 93% seen once. Sequencing was done on a sample of naive CD8+ T cells from PBMCs. Every receptor here comes from a man between 18 and 29 years old in good health. Some clones in this sample may be carry-over from other donors' samples. The CDR3 runs from the conserved cysteine through the conserved F or W. Each record gives: clone size, D gene, J gene, V gene, CDR3 DNA, CDR3 protein. D genes are given only for firm matches. Clone size appears in some rows only: once, few, many, or a class for an expanded clone.

clone_size: NA; d_call: TRBD1; j_call: TRBJ1-1; v_call: TRBV7-3; cdr3_nt: TGTGCCAGCAGCCAGGGACAGGGGAGCACTGAAGCTTTCTTT; cdr3_aa: CASSQGQGSTEAFF
clone_size: NA; d_call: NA; j_call: TRBJ1-2; v_call: TRBV5-6; cdr3_nt: TGTGCCAGCAGTAACCAACCAGACAGCGCCTATGGCTACACCTTC; cdr3_aa: CASSNQPDSAYGYTF
clone_size: NA; d_call: NA; j_call: TRBJ1-4; v_call: TRBV7-8; cdr3_nt: TGTGCCAGCAGCTTATGGGCAAGTGGGGAAAAACTGTTTTTT; cdr3_aa: CASSLWASGEKLFF
clone_size: NA; d_call: NA; j_call: TRBJ2-1; v_call: TRBV6-5; cdr3_nt: TGTGCCAGTAGCTACAGGGTTAGGTCCTACAATGAGCAGTTCTTC; cdr3_aa: CASSYRVRSYNEQFF
clone_size: NA; d_call: NA; j_call: TRBJ1-3; v_call: TRBV15; cdr3_nt: TGTGCCACCAGCAGGTCGGAGGGGCCTGACACCATATATTTT; cdr3_aa: CATSRSEGPDTIYF
clone_size: NA; d_call: NA; j_call: TRBJ2-7; v_call: TRBV7-9; cdr3_nt: TGTGCCAGCCGGGCCCAAAGCTCCTACGAGCAGTACTTC; cdr3_aa: CASRAQSSYEQYF
clone_size: NA; d_call: NA; j_call: TRBJ2-3; v_call: TRBV2; cdr3_nt: TGTGCCAGCAGTGAAGCGCCGATGAGGGGCCCAGATACGCAGTATTTT; cdr3_aa: CASSEAPMRGPDTQYF
clone_size: once; d_call: NA; j_call: TRBJ1-1; v_call: TRBV7-9; cdr3_nt: TGTGCCAGTATTAAGGACAGCCTTAGGAACACTGAAGCTTTCTTT; cdr3_aa: CASIKDSLRNTEAFF
clone_size: NA; d_call: TRBD1; j_call: TRBJ1-4; v_call: TRBV28; cdr3_nt: TGTGCCAGCAGCCCAAGGGGACAGGGTATCACTAATGAAAAACTGTTTTTT; cdr3_aa: CASSPRGQGITNEKLFF
clone_size: NA; d_call: NA; j_call: TRBJ2-7; v_call: TRBV23-1; cdr3_nt: TGCGCCAGCCCCCGGAAAACTCGACCAACCCGGAGATCCTACGAGCAGTACTTC; cdr3_aa: CASPRKTRPTRRSYEQYF
clone_size: NA; d_call: NA; j_call: TRBJ1-2; v_call: TRBV27; cdr3_nt: TGTGCCAGCAGTTCGAACAGGGATGGCTACACCTTC; cdr3_aa: CASSSNRDGYTF
clone_size: NA; d_call: NA; j_call: TRBJ1-2; v_call: TRBV9; cdr3_nt: TGTGCCAGCAGCGTAGGCAATCGCGGCTCCCTTAACTATGGCTACACCTTC; cdr3_aa: CASSVGNRGSLNYGYTF
clone_size: NA; d_call: NA; j_call: TRBJ1-2; v_call: TRBV5-6; cdr3_nt: TGTGCCAGCAGCTTAGCTAACAGGGTAAACTATGGCTACACCTTC; cdr3_aa: CASSLANRVNYGYTF
clone_size: NA; d_call: TRBD2; j_call: TRBJ2-2; v_call: TRBV15; cdr3_nt: TGTGCCACCAGCAGAGATACTAGCGGGATAGACACCGGGGAGCTGTTTTTT; cdr3_aa: CATSRDTSGIDTGELFF
clone_size: NA; d_call: NA; j_call: TRBJ1-4; v_call: TRBV9; cdr3_nt: TGTGCCAGCAGCGGACTCCCGTCGGTTAATGAAAAACTGTTTTTT; cdr3_aa: CASSGLPSVNEKLFF
clone_size: NA; d_call: NA; j_call: TRBJ2-5; v_call: TRBV29-1; cdr3_nt: TGCAGCGGAATACTAGGACAAGAGACCCAGTACTTC; cdr3_aa: CSGILGQETQYF
clone_size: NA; d_call: NA; j_call: TRBJ1-1; v_call: TRBV28; cdr3_nt: TGTGCCAGCAGTCCCTTGGACCGGAACACTGAAGCTTTCTTT; cdr3_aa: CASSPLDRNTEAFF
clone_size: NA; d_call: TRBD2; j_call: TRBJ2-3; v_call: TRBV7-3; cdr3_nt: TGTGCCAGCAGCCGAAAAGGCGGGCTAGCGGGAGGCACAGATACGCAGTATTTT; cdr3_aa: CASSRKGGLAGGTDTQYF
clone_size: NA; d_call: TRBD2; j_call: TRBJ2-1; v_call: TRBV18; cdr3_nt: TGTGCCAGCTCACCGAAGTTCGTATTGGCGGGAGCCGCCTACAATGAGCAGTTCTTC; cdr3_aa: CASSPKFVLAGAAYNEQFF
clone_size: NA; d_call: NA; j_call: TRBJ2-7; v_call: TRBV5-1; cdr3_nt: TGCGCCAGCAGCTGGGACGGGACAACCTACGAGCAGTACTTC; cdr3_aa: CASSWDGTTYEQYF
clone_size: NA; d_call: NA; j_call: TRBJ2-1; v_call: TRBV19; cdr3_nt: TGTGCCAGTAGTATTTTCAATGAGCAGTTCTTC; cdr3_aa: CASSIFNEQFF
clone_size: once; d_call: NA; j_call: TRBJ1-5; v_call: TRBV7-9; cdr3_nt: TGTGCCAGCAGCTTAGAAACTCGGGAGCCCCAGCATTTT; cdr3_aa: CASSLETREPQHF
clone_size: NA; d_call: NA; j_call: TRBJ2-7; v_call: TRBV5-1; cdr3_nt: TGCGCCAGCAGCGTCTTCACAGGCTACGAGCAGTACTTC; cdr3_aa: CASSVFTGYEQYF
clone_size: NA; d_call: NA; j_call: TRBJ2-7; v_call: TRBV5-8; cdr3_nt: TGTGCCAGCAGCTTGGTCCTGGGCTACGAGCAGTACTTC; cdr3_aa: CASSLVLGYEQYF
clone_size: NA; d_call: TRBD2; j_call: TRBJ2-1; v_call: TRBV7-9; cdr3_nt: TGTGCCAGCAGCTTATCTGTGCGGGAGGTCTACAATGAGCAGTTCTTC; cdr3_aa: CASSLSVREVYNEQFF
clone_size: NA; d_call: NA; j_call: TRBJ2-5; v_call: TRBV29-1; cdr3_nt: TGCAGCGTTGAATGGACTGACAGAATCAGGGAGACCCAGTACTTC; cdr3_aa: CSVEWTDRIRETQYF
clone_size: NA; d_call: NA; j_call: TRBJ2-2; v_call: TRBV7-9; cdr3_nt: TGTGCCAGCAGCCGCCTCGGGGGACTGGGGAACACCGGGGAGCTGTTTTTT; cdr3_aa: CASSRLGGLGNTGELFF
clone_size: NA; d_call: NA; j_call: TRBJ2-7; v_call: TRBV27; cdr3_nt: TGTGCCAGCAGTTTGTCCCCCGGGAGCGCCTCCTACGAGCAGTACTTC; cdr3_aa: CASSLSPGSASYEQYF
clone_size: NA; d_call: TRBD2; j_call: TRBJ2-3; v_call: TRBV4-3; cdr3_nt: TGCGCCAGCAGCCAAGGCCGGCTAGCGGGGAGCACAGATACGCAGTATTTT; cdr3_aa: CASSQGRLAGSTDTQYF
clone_size: NA; d_call: TRBD1; j_call: TRBJ1-5; v_call: TRBV27; cdr3_nt: TGTGCCAGCAGTTATTCGACAGGGGAGGCCAATCAGCCCCAGCATTTT; cdr3_aa: CASSYSTGEANQPQHF
clone_size: NA; d_call: NA; j_call: TRBJ1-2; v_call: TRBV9; cdr3_nt: TGTGCCAGCAGCCCACAGACGCGTGGTGGCTACACCTTC; cdr3_aa: CASSPQTRGGYTF
clone_size: NA; d_call: NA; j_call: TRBJ2-7; v_call: TRBV4-2; cdr3_nt: TGTGCCAGCAGCCAAGATCCCGACTCGGGCGGATACGAGCAGTACTTC; cdr3_aa: CASSQDPDSGGYEQYF
clone_size: NA; d_call: TRBD2; j_call: TRBJ2-3; v_call: TRBV29-1; cdr3_nt: TGCAGCGTTGTTGGCGGGAGCGTAGCAGATACGCAGTATTTT; cdr3_aa: CSVVGGSVADTQYF
clone_size: NA; d_call: NA; j_call: TRBJ1-1; v_call: TRBV7-9; cdr3_nt: TGTGCCAGCAGCCCCCCGGGGGGGGGAACTGAAGCTTTCTTT; cdr3_aa: CASSPPGGGTEAFF
clone_size: NA; d_call: NA; j_call: TRBJ1-1; v_call: TRBV6-5; cdr3_nt: TGTGCCAGCAGTTACGGAGGGACCACTGAAGCTTTCTTT; cdr3_aa: CASSYGGTTEAFF
clone_size: NA; d_call: NA; j_call: TRBJ2-1; v_call: TRBV21-1; cdr3_nt: TGTGCCAGCAGCAAAGGGGGGCTAGCGGTATCCAATGAGCAGTTCTTC; cdr3_aa: CASSKGGLAVSNEQFF
clone_size: NA; d_call: NA; j_call: TRBJ2-3; v_call: TRBV13; cdr3_nt: TGTGCCAGCAGCTTAGGGAGACTGACAGATACGCAGTATTTT; cdr3_aa: CASSLGRLTDTQYF
clone_size: NA; d_call: NA; j_call: TRBJ1-1; v_call: TRBV27; cdr3_nt: TGTGCCAGCAGGTTTACCCCAGGGGATGGGACTGAAGCTTTCTTT; cdr3_aa: CASRFTPGDGTEAFF
clone_size: NA; d_call: NA; j_call: TRBJ2-7; v_call: TRBV4-1; cdr3_nt: TGCGCCAGCAGCCAAGACTCTAGCGCTACCTACGAGCAGTACTTC; cdr3_aa: CASSQDSSATYEQYF
clone_size: NA; d_call: TRBD1; j_call: TRBJ2-7; v_call: TRBV2; cdr3_nt: TGTGCCAGCCTCGGGACAGGGAGTAACGAGCAGTACTTC; cdr3_aa: CASLGTGSNEQYF
clone_size: NA; d_call: NA; j_call: TRBJ2-7; v_call: TRBV7-9; cdr3_nt: TGTGCCAGCAGCTTAGCGCCCGTCGAGCAGTACTTC; cdr3_aa: CASSLAPVEQYF
clone_size: NA; d_call: TRBD1; j_call: TRBJ2-7; v_call: TRBV28; cdr3_nt: TGTGCCAGCAGCCCGCCACAGGGGATTTACTACGAGCAGTACTTC; cdr3_aa: CASSPPQGIYYEQYF
clone_size: NA; d_call: NA; j_call: TRBJ1-2; v_call: TRBV4-3; cdr3_nt: TGCGCCAGCAGCCAGTACCAGGATTACACCTTC; cdr3_aa: CASSQYQDYTF
clone_size: NA; d_call: NA; j_call: TRBJ1-1; v_call: TRBV27; cdr3_nt: TGTGCCAGCAGGACAGTTGGGAACACTGAAGCTTTCTTT; cdr3_aa: CASRTVGNTEAFF
clone_size: NA; d_call: TRBD2; j_call: TRBJ2-7; v_call: TRBV5-4; cdr3_nt: TGTGCCAGCAGCTTGGCAGCGGGAGTCAACGAGCAGTACTTC; cdr3_aa: CASSLAAGVNEQYF
clone_size: NA; d_call: NA; j_call: TRBJ1-1; v_call: TRBV5-6; cdr3_nt: TGTGCCAGCAGCTTTCCTTCCTCGTCCCCAATGAACACTGAAGCTTTCTTT; cdr3_aa: CASSFPSSSPMNTEAFF
clone_size: NA; d_call: TRBD2; j_call: TRBJ2-1; v_call: TRBV27; cdr3_nt: TGTGCCAGCGCTTACCCCAGCGGGAGCTCCTACAATGAGCAGTTCTTC; cdr3_aa: CASAYPSGSSYNEQFF
clone_size: NA; d_call: TRBD2; j_call: TRBJ2-3; v_call: TRBV28; cdr3_nt: TGTGCCAGCAGTTTATGGGGGACTAGTGGCACAGATACGCAGTATTTT; cdr3_aa: CASSLWGTSGTDTQYF
clone_size: NA; d_call: TRBD2; j_call: TRBJ2-5; v_call: TRBV11-2; cdr3_nt: TGTGCCAGCAGCCTTAGAACTAGCGGCCTCCAAGAGACCCAGTACTTC; cdr3_aa: CASSLRTSGLQETQYF
clone_size: NA; d_call: NA; j_call: TRBJ2-7; v_call: TRBV6-1; cdr3_nt: TGTGCCAGCAGTCCCCTTTATGGTTACGAGCAGTACTTC; cdr3_aa: CASSPLYGYEQYF
clone_size: NA; d_call: TRBD2; j_call: TRBJ2-3; v_call: TRBV7-3; cdr3_nt: TGTGCCAGCAGCTTTAGCGGGATAAGCACAGATACGCAGTATTTT; cdr3_aa: CASSFSGISTDTQYF
clone_size: NA; d_call: TRBD1; j_call: TRBJ2-7; v_call: TRBV6-5; cdr3_nt: TGTGCCAGCAGTTACTCTATCCCGGGACAGGGCTACGAGCAGTACTTC; cdr3_aa: CASSYSIPGQGYEQYF
clone_size: NA; d_call: NA; j_call: TRBJ2-2; v_call: TRBV7-9; cdr3_nt: TGTGCCAGCAGCACAGGGCCCGGGGAGCTGTTTTTT; cdr3_aa: CASSTGPGELFF